A selection of T cell receptor beta chains follows, all from one sample in a study of blood T cell repertoires in COVID-19. Measured with immunoSEQ multiplex PCR; TCRdb has only the in-frame clones, and not every one. In the table there are about 480,000 clones, 85% to 90% of which are singletons. Specimen: PBMCs or T cells enriched from blood (not recorded which). These receptors all stem from a middle-aged woman who had recovered from COVID-19. CDR3s include the opening cysteine and the closing phenylalanine or tryptophan. A D gene is named only where the DNA matches it firmly.

CDR3nt	CDR3aa	j_gene	d_gene	v_gene
TGTGCCAGCAGTCGGACAGGGGGCATCTACAATGAGCAGTTCTTC	CASSRTGGIYNEQFF	TRBJ2-1	TRBD1	TRBV27
TGTGCCAGCAGTTACTCGCAGGGGTGGTCCAATCAGCCCCAGCATTTT	CASSYSQGWSNQPQHF	TRBJ1-5	-	TRBV6-2/TRBV6-3
TGCAGCGGTCAGAGTTATCGGGGCACTGAAGCTTTCTTT	CSGQSYRGTEAFF	TRBJ1-1	-	TRBV29-1
TGTGCCAGCAGCTTACTCGGGGGGAACACTGAAGCTTTCTTT	CASSLLGGNTEAFF	TRBJ1-1	-	TRBV13
TGTGCCAGCAGCCCCCTAGGAATACCGAATTCACCCCTCCACTTT	CASSPLGIPNSPLHF	TRBJ1-6	-	TRBV3-1/TRBV3-2
TGTGCCAGCAGCCTACAGGGGGCGTTCGGCTACACCTTC	CASSLQGAFGYTF	TRBJ1-2	TRBD1	TRBV5-8
TGTGCCAGCAGGCCGGGGGGAGGGGAGCAGTACTTC	CASRPGGGEQYF	TRBJ2-7	TRBD2	TRBV6-5
TGTGCCAGCAGGTACCCCGGACAGGACACGCAGTATTTT	CASRYPGQDTQYF	TRBJ2-3	TRBD1	TRBV6-2/TRBV6-3
TGTGCCAGCAGTTACCGGACAGACACTGAAGCTTTCTTT	CASSYRTDTEAFF	TRBJ1-1	-	TRBV6-2/TRBV6-3
TGTGCCAGTAGCCTGACCGGGGGGTTAGAATATCAGCCCCAGCATTTT	CASSLTGGLEYQPQHF	TRBJ1-5	-	TRBV19
TGTGCCAGTAGTATAGCAAGCAATCAGCCCCAGCATTTT	CASSIASNQPQHF	TRBJ1-5	-	TRBV19
TGTGCCAGCAGCGTAGGGGGCAAACCATCCAAGTACGAGCAGTACTTC	CASSVGGKPSKYEQYF	TRBJ2-7	-	TRBV9
TGTGCCAGCAGACCCCAGGCGTTCTCTGGAAACACCATATATTTT	CASRPQAFSGNTIYF	TRBJ1-3	-	TRBV6-5
TGCGCCAGCAGCTTCGGACAGGGTCCAGAGACCCAGTACTTC	CASSFGQGPETQYF	TRBJ2-5	TRBD1	TRBV5-1
TGTGCCACCAGCAGAGCCACAGAGAACACTGAAGCTTTCTTT	CATSRATENTEAFF	TRBJ1-1	-	TRBV15
TGTGCCAGCAGCCTTGGGGCGGCGGCCAACGTCCTGACTTTC	CASSLGAAANVLTF	TRBJ2-6	-	TRBV3-1/TRBV3-2
TGCAGTGCCTCCCGTGATACGCAGTATTTT	CSASRDTQYF	TRBJ2-3	-	TRBV20-1
TGTGCCAGCAGCCAGACCCGGGGAGGTTCACCCCTCCACTTT	CASSQTRGGSPLHF	TRBJ1-6	-	TRBV3-1/TRBV3-2